What follows are 10 T cell receptor beta chains derived from one specimen sequenced in a study of T-cell reconstitution after alpha-beta-depleted transplantation in children. Unique molecular identifiers were used to barcode this TCRbeta library. MiXCR was run by TCRdb on the PCR reads, yielding one entry per CDR3 protein. The table records 100,000 or so distinct CDR3 sequences, 10% to 15% of them present only once. The sequencing used PBMCs from the stem cell graft donor, collected from the stem cell graft. These receptors originate from a human donor who donated a stem cell graft to a child with inherited bone marrow failure.

This clonotype was found many times. The chain carries TRBV5-1 and TRBJ2-5; D unresolved. The CDR3 sequence is 12 residues long. From germline, CDR1 is SGHRS and CDR2 YFSETQ. V lost 0 bases to trimming and J lost 0 bases, with 0 bases between them. The chain's CDR3 is CASSLDQETQYF. The CDR3 DNA sequence: TGCGCCAGCAGCTTGGACCAAGAGACCCAGTACTTC.

This clonotype was observed at least ten times. This sequence joins TRBV18 and TRBJ2-1; 14 bases align to TRBD2. CDR3 length: 15 residues. The J segment lost 9 bases and the V segment lost 5 bases, leaving 6 bases of the junction unmatched. The germline gives CDR1 KGHSH, CDR2 LQKENI. CDR3 coding DNA: TGTGCCAGCTCAGTTGGGACTAGCGGGAGCTCTGAGCAGTTCTTC. Encoded protein: CASSVGTSGSSEQFF.

Many counts were recorded for this clonotype. This chain uses TRBV15 with TRBJ2-7; 8 bases map to TRBD2. Germline CDR1 and CDR2: LNHNV and YYDKDF (reference sequence). V was pared by 5 bases and J by 3 bases, with 12 bases of the junction left unmatched. The CDR3 covers 16 residues. The CDR3, as DNA: TGTGCCACCAGCGCCCCGACAGAGCGGGAGTTCTACGAGCAGTACTTC. Its translation: CATSAPTEREFYEQYF. Based on the CDR3 plus reference TRBV15 and TRBJ2-7, the full variable domain is DAMVIQNPRYQVTQFGKPVTLSCSQTLNHNVMYWYQQKSSQAPKLLFHYYDKDFNNEADTPDNFQSRRPNTSFCFLDIRSPGLGDTAMYLCATSAPTEREFYEQYFGPGTRLTVT.

The table lists this clonotype with many counts. The chain couples TRBV28 to TRBJ2-7; no reliable D call. The germline V gene encodes CDR1 MDHEN and CDR2 SYDVKM. The CDR3 has 13 amino acids. The V end was cut by 4 bases, the J end by 1 base, with 8 bases between. Here the CDR3 DNA reads TGTGCCAGCAGTTCACACCTTTCCTACGAGCAGTACTTC. Translation gives CASSSHLSYEQYF.

This clonotype was seen ten or more times. The CDR3 end shows no conserved phenylalanine or tryptophan, and so a read error is likely. Here the CDR3 DNA reads TGCGCCAGCAGTCAAGGGACAGGTGAAAACGAGCAGTACCTC. Protein product: CASSQGTGENEQYL. The chain carries TRBV23-1 and TRBJ2-7; TRBD1 matches 8 bases. TRBV23-1 is reported as an ORF; its role is uncertain. Losses at the gene ends were 2 bases for V and 5 bases for J; bases not matched to a gene: 5. The CDR3 has 14 amino acids.

This clonotype appeared many times. The chain is built from TRBV10-3 and TRBJ2-7; D is possibly TRBD2 (5 bases). CDR1 ENHRY and CDR2 SYGVKD come from the germline V gene. Trimming cost V 7 bases and J 0 bases, with 10 bases left between them. The CDR3 contains 13 residues. CDR3 in amino acids: CAITPGISYEQYF. The DNA of the CDR3 is TGTGCCATCACCCCCGGGATCTCCTACGAGCAGTACTTC.

There are many counts of this clonotype. The chain joins TRBV29-1 to TRBJ2-7; 11 bases match TRBD1. Germline V lookup: CDR1 SQVTM, CDR2 ANQGSEA. The CDR3 sequence is 16 residues long. Trimming cost V 0 bases and J 1 base; bases outside gene matches: 5. CDR3 loop: CSVEDRGDRGSYEQYF. The CDR3 DNA reads as TGCAGCGTTGAAGATCGCGGGGACAGGGGGTCCTACGAGCAGTACTTC.

This clonotype was picked up a small number of times. V is TRBV4-3 and J is TRBJ1-1; 9 bases map to TRBD1. The CDR3 loop spans 14 amino acids. Germline V gene lookup returns CDR1 LGHNA and CDR2 YSLEER. The ends lost 4 bases at V and 9 bases at J; junction bases unmatched: 9. CDR3 residues: CASSLRTGVLKAFF. As DNA, the CDR3 is TGCGCCAGCAGCCTCCGGACAGGGGTTTTAAAAGCTTTCTTT.

A few counts support this clonotype. The V gene is TRBV5-1, the J gene TRBJ1-6, with 7 positions matching TRBD1. Unmatched junction bases numbered 5, after V lost 4 bases and J lost 4 bases. The CDR3 consists of 15 residues. Germline CDR1 is SGHRS and CDR2 is YFSETQ. In nucleotides, the CDR3 is TGCGCCAGCAGCCGGGGGACAGTTTATAATTCACCCCTCCACTTT. This encodes CASSRGTVYNSPLHF. The entire variable domain, with the rest obtained from reference TRBV5-1 and TRBJ1-6, is as follows: KAGVTQTPRYLIKTRGQQVTLSCSPISGHRSVSWYQQTPGQGLQFLFEYFSETQRNKGNFPGRFSGRQFSNSRSEMNVSTLELGDSALYLCASSRGTVYNSPLHFGNGTRLTVT.

This clonotype was seen at least ten times. The chain carries TRBV14 and TRBJ2-5; D is unclear. The CDR3 runs to 16 residues. The germline V gene has CDR1 SGHDN and CDR2 FVKESK. V lost 4 bases and J 2 bases, leaving 17 bases between the germline ends. The CDR3 bases are TGTGCCAGCAGCCCCCTTACGGGCGTGCCACAAGAGACCCAGTACTTC. Protein sequence: CASSPLTGVPQETQYF.